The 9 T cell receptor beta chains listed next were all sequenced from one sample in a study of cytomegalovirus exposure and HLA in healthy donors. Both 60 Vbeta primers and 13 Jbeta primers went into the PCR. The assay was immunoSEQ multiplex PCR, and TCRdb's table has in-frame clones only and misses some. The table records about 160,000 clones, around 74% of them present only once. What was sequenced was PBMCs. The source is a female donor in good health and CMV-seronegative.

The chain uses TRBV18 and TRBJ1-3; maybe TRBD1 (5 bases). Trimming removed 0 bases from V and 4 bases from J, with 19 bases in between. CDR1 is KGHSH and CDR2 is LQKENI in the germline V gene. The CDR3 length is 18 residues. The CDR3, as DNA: TGTGCCAGCTCACCACCGGGTGGGTTAACTGGACAAGGAAACACCATATATTTT. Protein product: CASSPPGGLTGQGNTIYF.

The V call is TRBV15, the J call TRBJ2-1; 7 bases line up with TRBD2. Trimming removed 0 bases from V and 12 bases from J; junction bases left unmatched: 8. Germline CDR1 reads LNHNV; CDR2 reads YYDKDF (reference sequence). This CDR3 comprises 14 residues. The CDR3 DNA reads TGTGCCACCAGCAGAGAGAAGGGACTACTTCGGCAGTTCTTC. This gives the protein CATSREKGLLRQFF.

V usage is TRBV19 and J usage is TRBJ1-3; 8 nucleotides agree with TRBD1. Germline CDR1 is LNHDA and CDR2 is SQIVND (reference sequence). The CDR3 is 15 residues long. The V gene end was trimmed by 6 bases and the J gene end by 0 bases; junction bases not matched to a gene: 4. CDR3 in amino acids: CASRHRGSSGNTIYF. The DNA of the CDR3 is TGTGCCAGTAGACACAGGGGGAGCTCTGGAAACACCATATATTTT.

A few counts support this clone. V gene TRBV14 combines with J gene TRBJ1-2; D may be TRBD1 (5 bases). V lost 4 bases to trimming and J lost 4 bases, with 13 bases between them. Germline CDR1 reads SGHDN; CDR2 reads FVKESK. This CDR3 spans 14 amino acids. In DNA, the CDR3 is TGTGCCAGCAGCCCGCTCGGGGGAAGCTATGGCTACACCTTC. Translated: CASSPLGGSYGYTF.

The CDR3 bases are TGTGCCAGTAGTATAGGAGGTCGGACATCGACGACTGAAGCTTTCTTT. As protein: CASSIGGRTSTTEAFF. The chain uses TRBV19 and TRBJ1-1, with D maybe TRBD1 (5 bases). The CDR3 is 16 residues long. The germline gives CDR1 LNHDA, CDR2 SQIVND (reference sequence). The V end was cut by 1 base, the J end by 5 bases, with 17 bases between.

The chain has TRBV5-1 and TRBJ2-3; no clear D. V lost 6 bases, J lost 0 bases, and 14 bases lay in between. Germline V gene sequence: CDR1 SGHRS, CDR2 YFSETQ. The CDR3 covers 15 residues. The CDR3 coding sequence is TGCGCCAGCACCCCCCCCACTGCCAGCACAGATACGCAGTATTTT. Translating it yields CASTPPTASTDTQYF.

The CDR3 is CASSPGYEQYF. CDR3 in DNA: TGCGCCAGCAGCCCAGGGTACGAGCAGTACTTC. The chain has TRBV5-1 and TRBJ2-7; D might be TRBD1 (5 bases). The CDR3 contains 11 residues. Trimming removed 4 bases from V and 4 bases from J, with 6 bases in between. Germline V CDR1 and CDR2: SGHRS, YFSETQ.

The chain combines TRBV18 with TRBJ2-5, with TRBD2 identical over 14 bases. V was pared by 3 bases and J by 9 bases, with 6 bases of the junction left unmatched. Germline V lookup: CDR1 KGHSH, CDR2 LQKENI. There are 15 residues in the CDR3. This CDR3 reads CASSPAGTSGGPQYF. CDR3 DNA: TGTGCCAGCTCACCCGCGGGGACTAGCGGGGGCCCCCAGTACTTC.

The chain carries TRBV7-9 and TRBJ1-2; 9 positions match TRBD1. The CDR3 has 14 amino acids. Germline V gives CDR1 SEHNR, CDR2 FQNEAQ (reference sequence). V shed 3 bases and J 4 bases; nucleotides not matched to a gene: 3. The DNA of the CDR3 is TGTGCCAGCAGCTTCGGGACAGGGACCTATGGCTACACCTTC. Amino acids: CASSFGTGTYGYTF.